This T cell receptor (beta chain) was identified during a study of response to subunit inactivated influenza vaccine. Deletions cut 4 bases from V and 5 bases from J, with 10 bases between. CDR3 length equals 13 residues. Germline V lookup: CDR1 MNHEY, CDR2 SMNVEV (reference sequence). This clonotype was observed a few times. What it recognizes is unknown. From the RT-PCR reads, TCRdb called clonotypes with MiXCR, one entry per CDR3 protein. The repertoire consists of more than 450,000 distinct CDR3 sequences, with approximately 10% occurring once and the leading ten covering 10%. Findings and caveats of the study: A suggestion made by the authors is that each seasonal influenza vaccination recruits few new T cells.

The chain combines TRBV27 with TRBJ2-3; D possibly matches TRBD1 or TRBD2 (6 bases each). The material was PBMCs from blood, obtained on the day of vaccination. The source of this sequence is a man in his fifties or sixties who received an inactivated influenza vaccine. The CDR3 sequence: CASSWGAEDTQYF. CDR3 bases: TGTGCCAGCAGTTGGGGGGCGGAAGATACGCAGTATTTT.